This T cell receptor beta chain emerged from a study of beta chain features in type 1 diabetes. For the study at large: Sorted cells, around 100 million in number, were examined across all samples. Broader study findings: The similarity of naive, central memory and Treg TCRB repertoires appeared greater among patients than among healthy donors. The study found fewer insertions and more deletions at VDJ junctions in type 1 diabetes patients.

Trimming cost V 0 bases and J 3 bases, with 2 bases left between them. CDR3 length: 12 residues. From germline, CDR1 is SNHLY and CDR2 FYNNEI. With regard to this clone: As yet, its antigen is unknown.

A sort by CD45RO/CCR7/CD25/CD127/CD95/CD27 yielded CD4+ naive, central memory, regulatory and stem cell-like memory cells. The sequenced template was cDNA made from the entire isolated RNA. Here immunoSEQ multiplex PCR was the method, and the copy in TCRdb shows in-frame clones only, minus some. The table lists about 900,000 clones, roughly 16% of them singletons, with around 0.02% in the top ten. Sequenced input: naive CD4+ T cells from blood. The rearrangement links TRBV2 to TRBJ1-2; D remains unclear. The source of this sequence is a woman aged 18-29 years in good health. CDR3 DNA: TGTGCCAGCAGTGAAGCGGACTATGGCTACACCTTC. This encodes CASSEADYGYTF. Complete variable domain (other parts from reference TRBV2 and TRBJ1-2): EPEVTQTPSHQVTQMGQEVILRCVPISNHLYFYWYRQILGQKVEFLVSFYNNEISEKSEIFDDQFSVERPDGSNFTLKIRSTKLEDSAMYFCASSEADYGYTFGSGTRLTVV.